This TCR beta chain was sequenced for a study of Graves' ophthalmopathy and Graves' hyperthyroidism. Every ophthalmopathy donor presented moderate-to-severe activity, CAS ≥3, NOSPECS ≥4 and duration under 3 months. This clonotype was recorded at least ten times. Researchers took RNA transcripts and amplified TCR beta CDR3 regions from them. Scientists carried out first-round RT-PCR using HTBI primers and then a second-round multiplex PCR. TCRdb passed the multiplex PCR reads through MiXCR, listing each CDR3 protein once. The data contain about 410,000 distinct CDR3 sequences, approximately 20% of them singletons. Sequencing input: peripheral blood. This receptor was identified in a woman younger than 30 with Graves' ophthalmopathy.

Here the CDR3 reads CASSPRPVAWATEAFF. CDR3 nucleotide sequence: TGTGCCAGCAGCCCCAGACCGGTCGCCTGGGCCACTGAAGCTTTCTTT. This rearrangement joins TRBV12-3 or TRBV12-4 to TRBJ1-1; unclear D gene. The V end lost 6 bases, the J end lost 4 bases, and 21 bases lay between the germline ends. The CDR3 is made up of 16 amino acids.